The 19 T cell receptor beta chains below were found in one sample sequenced in a study of shared clonotypes between healthy human individuals. The table came from immunoSEQ multiplex PCR; TCRdb's copy has only in-frame clones and leaves some out. Found here are hundreds of thousands of clones, around 96% of them singletons; the top ten hold approximately 0.12%. Naive CD8 cells, CD45RO-negative and positively selected for CCR7, excluded terminally differentiated effector memory CD45RA+ cells. Sample: naive CD8+ T cells sorted from blood. Every receptor here comes from a woman between 25 and 40 years old in good health.

V and J are TRBV19 and TRBJ2-1; 14 bases align to TRBD2. V dropped 7 bases and J dropped 7; count of bases not matched to a gene: 6. Germline V gene lookup returns CDR1 LNHDA and CDR2 SQIVND (reference sequence). The CDR3 extends over 15 amino acids. CDR3 residues: CASTLGTSGRNEQFF. The CDR3 DNA is TGTGCCAGTACCCTCGGGACTAGCGGGAGAAATGAGCAGTTCTTC.

The genes are TRBV11-2 and TRBJ2-1; TRBD2 is a possible D gene (7 bases). This CDR3 has 14 residues. V gave up 4 bases and J gave up 9 bases, with 16 bases separating them. The germline V gene encodes CDR1 SGHAT and CDR2 FQNNGV. Here the CDR3 reads CASSSHRGGGEQFF. The CDR3 DNA is TGTGCCAGCAGCTCCCACCGAGGGGGGGGTGAGCAGTTCTTC.

V usage is TRBV28 and J usage is TRBJ2-3, with unresolved D. V was clipped by 8 bases and J by 2 bases, with 11 bases between them. This CDR3 has 13 amino acids. Looked up from germline, CDR1 is MDHEN and CDR2 is SYDVKM. The CDR3 loop reads CASGMRNTDTQYF. The CDR3 DNA reads TGTGCCAGCGGGATGAGGAACACAGATACGCAGTATTTT.

J is TRBJ2-2 and V is TRBV4-1; D might be TRBD2 (6 bases). The CDR3 contains 17 residues. The V gene's germline CDR1 is MGHRA and CDR2 YSYEKL. The ends were cut back, 4 bases at V and 5 bases at J, with 20 bases in the middle. CDR3 in DNA: TGCGCCAGCAGCCCGCCCCTAACGGGAGAGAGAACCGGGGAGCTGTTTTTT. Translation: CASSPPLTGERTGELFF.

The chain carries TRBV4-1 and TRBJ2-7; 7 bases line up with TRBD1. The CDR3 runs to 15 residues. The germline V gene has CDR1 MGHRA and CDR2 YSYEKL. J was trimmed by 0 bases and V by 3 bases; bases with no gene match: 5. CDR3 coding DNA: TGCGCCAGCAGCCACGGGACAGTGAGCTCCTACGAGCAGTACTTC. It codes for CASSHGTVSSYEQYF.

This clone was seen just once. J is TRBJ1-3 and V is TRBV7-8; D gene unclear. With 2 bases removed from V and 4 bases from J, the gap between germline ends came to 9 bases. Germline V gene sequence: CDR1 SGHVS, CDR2 FQNEAQ. The CDR3 has 14 amino acids. CDR3 region: CASSLWARGNTIYF. The CDR3 DNA sequence: TGTGCCAGCAGCTTATGGGCGCGAGGAAACACCATATATTTT.

The rearrangement joins TRBV27 to TRBJ2-7; 9 bases are shared with TRBD1. Germline V lookup: CDR1 MNHEY, CDR2 SMNVEV (reference sequence). Trimming cost V 6 bases and J 2 bases; bases outside gene matches: 5. The length of the CDR3 is 14 residues. CDR3 coding DNA: TGTGCCAGCAGAGCCGGGACAGGGACCTACGAGCAGTACTTC. Residues: CASRAGTGTYEQYF.

This clone was picked up a small number of times. The V and J genes are TRBV5-8 and TRBJ2-1; 10 nucleotides align to TRBD2. The CDR3 covers 16 residues. In germline, CDR1 is SGHTS, CDR2 YDEGEE. Trimming removed 0 bases from V and 8 bases from J; junction bases left unmatched: 8. The CDR3: CASSLAQREGIYEQFF. Written as DNA, the CDR3 is TGTGCCAGCAGCTTGGCCCAGCGGGAGGGCATATATGAGCAGTTCTTC. The full variable domain, in which reference TRBV5-8 and TRBJ2-1 provide the parts outside the CDR3, is EAGVTQSPTHLIKTRGQQATLRCSPISGHTSVYWYQQALGLGLQFLLWYDEGEERNRGNFPPRFSGRQFPNYSSELNVNALELEDSALYLCASSLAQREGIYEQFFGPGTRLTVL.

This clone appeared a single time. The V and J genes are TRBV5-1 and TRBJ2-1, with D hard to call. CDR3 length equals 13 residues. Trimming shortened V by 0 bases and J by 5 bases, and 6 bases separated the two germline ends. Germline CDR1 reads SGHRS; CDR2 reads YFSETQ. DNA for the CDR3: TGCGCCAGCAGCTTGGCACACGACAATGAGCAGTTCTTC. Residues: CASSLAHDNEQFF.

This rearrangement joins TRBV4-1 to TRBJ1-5; D not resolved. Trimming pared 1 base from V and 2 bases from J, leaving 12 bases between. The CDR3 runs to 16 residues. Per germline, CDR1 MGHRA and CDR2 YSYEKL. As DNA, the CDR3 is TGCGCCAGCAGCCAAGGTGTTTCAGTGGGCAATCAGCCCCAGCATTTT. This gives the protein CASSQGVSVGNQPQHF.

The rearrangement links TRBV27 to TRBJ2-7, with a tentative D call TRBD2 (6 bases). In germline, CDR1 is MNHEY, CDR2 SMNVEV (reference sequence). This CDR3 region has 11 residues. Trimming took 5 bases from V and 7 from J, leaving 9 bases between them. The CDR3 loop reads CASSPRGEQYF. In DNA form, the CDR3 reads TGTGCCAGCAGTCCCCGGGGGGAGCAGTACTTC.

The chain recombines TRBV19 with TRBJ2-7, with TRBD1 as a possible D gene (6 bases). Germline V gene sequence: CDR1 LNHDA, CDR2 SQIVND (reference sequence). The CDR3 is 16 residues long. Trimming stripped 4 bases from V and 0 bases from J, with 16 bases between. The CDR3 sequence is CASSTGGLGTSYEQYF. The DNA of the CDR3 is TGTGCCAGTAGTACTGGGGGCCTTGGGACCTCCTACGAGCAGTACTTC.

Only one count was recorded for this clone. J is TRBJ1-2 and V is TRBV12-5; no reliable D call. Trimming took off 5 bases at V and 8 bases at J, with 15 bases between the two ends. From germline, CDR1 is LGHNT and CDR2 FRNRAP. The CDR3 extends over 13 amino acids. The CDR3 sequence is CASGPGDYSGYTF. The CDR3 DNA reads TGTGCTAGTGGTCCCGGGGATTATTCCGGCTACACCTTC.

The V and J genes are TRBV6-6 and TRBJ2-7; D may be TRBD1 (5 bases). The CDR3 has 15 residues. CDR1 is MNHNY and CDR2 is SVGAGI in the germline V gene (reference sequence). The ends were cut back, 0 bases at V and 3 bases at J, with 12 bases in the middle. The CDR3 DNA sequence: TGTGCCAGCAGTTACTCGAAGGCAGGGAACTACGAGCAGTACTTC. This translates into CASSYSKAGNYEQYF.

The genes are TRBV4-1 and TRBJ2-5, with TRBD1 matching over 9 bases. Germline CDR1 reads MGHRA; CDR2 reads YSYEKL. V gave up 3 bases and J gave up 4 bases; unmatched junction bases: 6. This CDR3 is built from 15 residues. The CDR3 sequence: CASSQRDRVGETQYF. CDR3 DNA: TGCGCCAGCAGCCAGCGGGACAGGGTCGGAGAGACCCAGTACTTC.

The rearrangement uses TRBV19 and TRBJ1-3, with no clear D. The CDR3 consists of 15 residues. The V and J ends lost 7 bases and 2 bases respectively, with 15 bases between them. In germline, CDR1 is LNHDA, CDR2 SQIVND (reference sequence). The CDR3 loop reads CASIPDREPGNTIYF. DNA of the CDR3: TGTGCCAGTATTCCCGACCGGGAACCTGGAAACACCATATATTTT.

V is TRBV27 and J is TRBJ2-7; 7 nucleotides align to TRBD2. CDR3 size: 14 residues. After removal of 2 bases from V and 4 bases from J, the junction contained 5 bases not matched to a gene. Germline V gene sequence: CDR1 MNHEY, CDR2 SMNVEV (reference sequence). The CDR3, as DNA: TGTGCCAGCAGTTTAACTAGCGCACGATACGAGCAGTACTTC. Protein: CASSLTSARYEQYF.

The chain carries TRBV7-8 and TRBJ2-5, with 7 nucleotides matching TRBD2. Gene TRBJ2-7 matches the end of the DNA better, so the J call may be wrong. CDR1 is SGHVS, CDR2 FQNEAQ, per germline. The CDR3 loop spans 16 amino acids. This CDR3 is CASSLGGTGGKYEQYF. The CDR3 region has the DNA TGTGCCAGCAGCTTAGGAGGGACGGGAGGAAAGTACGAGCAGTACTTC.

V gene TRBV13 combines with J gene TRBJ2-7; 14 bases agree with TRBD2. The V segment lost 5 bases and the J segment 5 bases; nucleotides outside the gene matches: 14. CDR3 length equals 18 residues. Germline V gives CDR1 PRHDT, CDR2 FYEKMQ (reference sequence). The CDR3 region has the DNA TGTGCCAGCAGCCGGGGACTAGCGGGAGTACGCCCGGGCGACGAGCAGTACTTC. Its protein product is CASSRGLAGVRPGDEQYF.